The 17 T cell receptor beta chains presented below share a single source sample, sequenced in a study of cytomegalovirus exposure and HLA in healthy donors. A multiplex PCR was run with 60 Vbeta primers and 13 Jbeta primers. Clones were read by immunoSEQ multiplex PCR, and TCRdb kept only the in-frame ones, dropping some. The sample table sets out more than 75,000 clones. The sequenced sample was PBMCs. The receptors were gathered from a man in his forties or fifties in good health and CMV-seropositive.

The rearrangement links TRBV9 to TRBJ1-3; D unclear. The germline V gene has CDR1 SGDLS and CDR2 YYNGEE. This CDR3 is 15 amino acids long. Trimming shortened V by 1 base and J by 2 bases, and 10 bases separated the two germline ends. CDR3 loop: CASSVQANPGNTIYF. DNA for the CDR3: TGTGCCAGCAGCGTACAGGCCAACCCTGGAAACACCATATATTTT.

The rearrangement joins TRBV6-5 to TRBJ1-2, with D perhaps matching TRBD1 (5 bases). The V gene lost 0 bases and the J gene lost 4 bases, with 9 bases spanning the gap. This CDR3 has 14 residues. Per the germline V gene, CDR1 is MNHEY and CDR2 is SVGAGI. The CDR3 coding sequence is TGTGCCAGCAGTTACTCACAGGAGACCTATGGCTACACCTTC. Translating gives CASSYSQETYGYTF.

The chain joins TRBV6-5 to TRBJ2-1; TRBD2 matches 7 bases. Losses at the gene ends were 0 bases for V and 4 bases for J; bases not matched to a gene: 3. The CDR3 consists of 15 residues. Germline loops: CDR1 MNHEY, CDR2 SVGAGI. The CDR3 DNA reads TGTGCCAGCAGTTACTCGACGGGACTATACAATGAGCAGTTCTTC. Protein product: CASSYSTGLYNEQFF.

The chain employs TRBV6-5 and TRBJ2-5, with D possibly being TRBD2 (6 bases). Germline assignment: CDR1 MNHEY and CDR2 SVGAGI. V was clipped by 2 bases and J by 5 bases, with 9 bases between them. The CDR3 extends over 13 amino acids. CDR3 nucleotides: TGTGCCAGCAGTTACAGTGGGGGGGAGACCCAGTACTTC. This sequence encodes CASSYSGGETQYF.

The chain is built from TRBV18 and TRBJ2-7; the D is unclear. CDR1 and CDR2 from the germline V gene are KGHSH and LQKENI. V was cut by 0 bases and J by 0 bases, with 6 bases left in between. The length of the CDR3 is 14 residues. DNA for the CDR3: TGTGCCAGCTCACCACCTCCTAACTCCTACGAGCAGTACTTC. Translating it yields CASSPPPNSYEQYF.

The genes are TRBV19 and TRBJ2-1; 8 bases fit TRBD2. The CDR3 runs 15 residues. Germline CDR1 is LNHDA and CDR2 is SQIVND (reference sequence). V lost 5 bases and J lost 6; bases outside the gene matches: 9. CDR3 sequence (DNA): TGTGCCAGTAGTGCCCCGGGACTAGTGGGCAATGAGCAGTTCTTC. Protein product: CASSAPGLVGNEQFF.

CDR3 bases: TGTGCCAGCAGCTTTGGCGAAGGAGGCGGTCAGCCCCAGCATTTT. This translates into CASSFGEGGGQPQHF. The chain joins TRBV7-6 to TRBJ1-5, with unresolved D. Deletions cut 3 bases from V and 6 bases from J, with 15 bases between. Germline loops: CDR1 SGHVS, CDR2 FNYEAQ. The CDR3 spans 15 residues.

The chain employs TRBV29-1 and TRBJ2-7; D is undetermined. Germline assignment: CDR1 SQVTM and CDR2 ANQGSEA. The CDR3 consists of 13 residues. The ends were cut back, 0 bases at V and 7 bases at J, with 13 bases in the middle. As DNA, the CDR3 is TGCAGCGTTGAAGACTACCTAGAGGAGGAGCAGTACTTC. Its translation is CSVEDYLEEEQYF.

The chain links TRBV5-1 to TRBJ2-7; perhaps TRBD2 as D (5 bases). V was trimmed by 5 bases and J by 4 bases, leaving 16 bases between them. Germline-derived CDR1 and CDR2 are SGHRS and YFSETQ. The CDR3 totals 14 residues. The CDR3 DNA sequence: TGCGCCAGCAGGTACAGCCTTTCGGGGTACGAGCAGTACTTC. Residues: CASRYSLSGYEQYF.

The chain couples TRBV6-5 to TRBJ2-6; D gene uncertain. Germline V gives CDR1 MNHEY, CDR2 SVGAGI. This CDR3 contains 15 residues. V gave up 0 bases and J gave up 5 bases, with 8 bases separating them. The CDR3 loop is CASSYSGLRANVLTF. CDR3 coding DNA: TGTGCCAGCAGTTACTCGGGCTTGAGGGCCAACGTCCTGACTTTC.

The genes are TRBV4-1 and TRBJ2-3; possibly TRBD2 for D (5 bases). In germline, CDR1 is MGHRA, CDR2 YSYEKL. This CDR3 has 13 residues. V shed 4 bases and J shed 4 bases, with 9 bases lying between them. The CDR3: CASSLGLSDTQYF. As DNA, the CDR3 is TGCGCCAGCAGCCTAGGACTGTCAGATACGCAGTATTTT.

The rearrangement uses TRBV5-1 and TRBJ2-2; D remains ambiguous. The CDR3 runs to 15 residues. Deletions cut 3 bases from V and 6 bases from J, with 15 bases between. CDR1 and CDR2 (germline): SGHRS, YFSETQ. The CDR3: CASSYERPQAGELFF. DNA for the CDR3: TGCGCCAGCAGCTACGAGCGCCCTCAAGCCGGGGAGCTGTTTTTT. Supplemented by reference TRBV5-1 and TRBJ2-2, the full variable domain reads KAGVTQTPRYLIKTRGQQVTLSCSPISGHRSVSWYQQTPGQGLQFLFEYFSETQRNKGNFPGRFSGRQFSNSRSEMNVSTLELGDSALYLCASSYERPQAGELFFGEGSRLTVL.

V is TRBV7-3 and J is TRBJ2-1; 7 bases fit TRBD2. The CDR3 is made up of 14 amino acids. Germline trimming cut 10 bases from V and 0 bases from J; bases unmatched to any gene: 6. Germline V gene lookup returns CDR1 SGHTA and CDR2 FQGTGA. CDR3 region: CATRWDYSYNEQFF. The CDR3 region has the DNA TGTGCCACACGCTGGGACTACTCCTACAATGAGCAGTTCTTC. The full variable domain, completed using reference TRBV7-3 and TRBJ2-1, is GAGVSQTPSNKVTEKGKYVELRCDPISGHTALYWYRQSLGQGPEFLIYFQGTGAADDSGLPNDRFFAVRPEGSVSTLKIQRTERGDSAVYLCATRWDYSYNEQFFGPGTRLTVL.

This rearrangement joins TRBV6-1 to TRBJ1-5, with D possibly matching TRBD1 (5 bases). The CDR3 length is 12 residues. Germline CDR1 MNHNS, CDR2 SASEGT. Trimming removed 5 bases from V and 13 bases from J, with 15 bases in between. The CDR3: CASSTRTSKQHF. The CDR3 DNA follows: TGTGCCAGCAGTACCCGGACAAGCAAACAGCATTTT.

The V call is TRBV28, the J call TRBJ1-2; D gene ambiguous. With 3 bases removed from V and 0 bases from J, the gap between germline ends came to 8 bases. CDR1 and CDR2 (germline): MDHEN, SYDVKM. This CDR3 contains 14 residues. CDR3 region: CASSFAGSNYGYTF. Here the CDR3 DNA reads TGTGCCAGCAGTTTCGCAGGATCTAACTATGGCTACACCTTC.

The chain uses TRBV30 and TRBJ1-2; the D is unclear. Germline V gene lookup returns CDR1 GTSNPN and CDR2 SVGIG (reference sequence). V was cut by 2 bases and J by 2 bases, with 3 bases left in between. The CDR3 sequence is 11 residues long. The CDR3 sequence: CAWSLNYGYTF. The CDR3 DNA reads as TGTGCCTGGAGTCTCAACTATGGCTACACCTTC.

This chain joins TRBV27 and TRBJ2-1; D is perhaps TRBD2 (6 bases). Germline CDR1 is MNHEY and CDR2 is SMNVEV (reference sequence). V lost 5 bases and J 3 bases, leaving 11 bases between the germline ends. The CDR3 is made up of 14 amino acids. The CDR3 protein is CASSPRDLYNEQFF. The CDR3 nucleotides read TGTGCCAGCAGTCCGCGGGACCTCTACAATGAGCAGTTCTTC.